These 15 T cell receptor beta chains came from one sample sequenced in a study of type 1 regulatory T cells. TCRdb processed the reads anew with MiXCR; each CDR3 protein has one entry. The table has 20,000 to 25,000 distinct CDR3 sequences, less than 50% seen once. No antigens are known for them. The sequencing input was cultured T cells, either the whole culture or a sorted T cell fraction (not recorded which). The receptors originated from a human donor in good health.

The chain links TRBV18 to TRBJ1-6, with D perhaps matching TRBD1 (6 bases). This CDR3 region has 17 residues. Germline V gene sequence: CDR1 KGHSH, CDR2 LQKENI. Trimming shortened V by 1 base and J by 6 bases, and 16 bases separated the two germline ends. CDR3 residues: CASSPLGQNALNSPLHF. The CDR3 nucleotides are TGTGCCAGCTCACCACTCGGACAGAATGCCCTTAATTCACCCCTCCACTTT.

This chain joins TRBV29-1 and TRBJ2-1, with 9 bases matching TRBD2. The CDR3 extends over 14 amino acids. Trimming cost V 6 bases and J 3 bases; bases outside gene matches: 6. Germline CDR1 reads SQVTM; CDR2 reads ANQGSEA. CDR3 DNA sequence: TGCAGCGTCCAAGCGGGGGGCTACTACAATGAGCAGTTCTTC. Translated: CSVQAGGYYNEQFF.

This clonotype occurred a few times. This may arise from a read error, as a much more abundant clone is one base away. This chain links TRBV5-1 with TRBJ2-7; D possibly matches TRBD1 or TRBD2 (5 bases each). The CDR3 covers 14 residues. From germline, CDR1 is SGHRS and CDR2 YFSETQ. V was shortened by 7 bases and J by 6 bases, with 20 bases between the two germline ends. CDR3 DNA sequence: TGCGCCAGCGGCCTTTCCAGGGAGATCGGCGAGCAGTACTTC. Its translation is CASGLSREIGEQYF. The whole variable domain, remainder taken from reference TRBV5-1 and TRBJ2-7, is KAGVTQTPRYLIKTRGQQVTLSCSPISGHRSVSWYQQTPGQGLQFLFEYFSETQRNKGNFPGRFSGRQFSNSRSEMNVSTLELGDSALYLCASGLSREIGEQYFGPGTRLTVT.

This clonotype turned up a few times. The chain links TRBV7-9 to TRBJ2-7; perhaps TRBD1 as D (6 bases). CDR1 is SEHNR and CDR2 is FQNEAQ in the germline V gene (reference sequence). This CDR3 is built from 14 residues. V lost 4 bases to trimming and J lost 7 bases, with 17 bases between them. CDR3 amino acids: CASSSGHLGREQYF. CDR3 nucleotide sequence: TGTGCCAGCAGCTCGGGACACCTAGGACGGGAGCAGTACTTC. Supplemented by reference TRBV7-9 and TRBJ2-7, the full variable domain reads DTGVSQNPRHKITKRGQNVTFRCDPISEHNRLYWYRQTLGQGPEFLTYFQNEAQLEKSRLLSDRFSAERPKGSFSTLEIQRTEQGDSAMYLCASSSGHLGREQYFGPGTRLTVT.

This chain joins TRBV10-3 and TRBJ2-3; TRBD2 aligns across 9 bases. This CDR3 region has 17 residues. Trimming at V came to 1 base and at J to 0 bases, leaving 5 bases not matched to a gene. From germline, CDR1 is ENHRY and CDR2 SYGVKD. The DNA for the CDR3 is TGTGCCATCAGTGAGTTTAATAGCGGGGGCAGCACAGATACGCAGTATTTT. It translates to CAISEFNSGGSTDTQYF.

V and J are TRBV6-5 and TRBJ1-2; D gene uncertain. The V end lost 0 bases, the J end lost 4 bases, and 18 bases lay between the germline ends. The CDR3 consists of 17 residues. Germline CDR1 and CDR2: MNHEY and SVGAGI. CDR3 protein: CASSYSMMRAVFYGYTF. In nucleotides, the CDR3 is TGTGCCAGCAGTTACTCGATGATGCGGGCAGTCTTCTATGGCTACACCTTC.

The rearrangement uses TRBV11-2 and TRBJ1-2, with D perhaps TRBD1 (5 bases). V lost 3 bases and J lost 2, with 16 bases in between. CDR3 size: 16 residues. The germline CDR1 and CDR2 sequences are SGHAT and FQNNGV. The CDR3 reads CASSLTMGGSNYGYTF. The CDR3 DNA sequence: TGTGCCAGCAGCTTGACGATGGGGGGGTCCAACTATGGCTACACCTTC.

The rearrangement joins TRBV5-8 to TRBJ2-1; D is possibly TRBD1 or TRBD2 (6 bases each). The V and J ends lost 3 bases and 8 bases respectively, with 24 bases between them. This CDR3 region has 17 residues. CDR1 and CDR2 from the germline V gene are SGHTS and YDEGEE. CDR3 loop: CASSSPFRGPITDEQFF. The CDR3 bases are TGTGCCAGCAGCTCCCCTTTTCGGGGGCCGATTACCGATGAGCAGTTCTTC.

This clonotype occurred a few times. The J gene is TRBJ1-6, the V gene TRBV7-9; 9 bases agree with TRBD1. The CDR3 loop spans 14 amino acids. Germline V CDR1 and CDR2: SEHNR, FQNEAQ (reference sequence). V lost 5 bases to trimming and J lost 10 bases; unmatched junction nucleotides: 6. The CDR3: CASSRQGGISPLHF. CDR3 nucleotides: TGTGCCAGCAGCCGACAGGGGGGAATATCACCCCTCCACTTT.

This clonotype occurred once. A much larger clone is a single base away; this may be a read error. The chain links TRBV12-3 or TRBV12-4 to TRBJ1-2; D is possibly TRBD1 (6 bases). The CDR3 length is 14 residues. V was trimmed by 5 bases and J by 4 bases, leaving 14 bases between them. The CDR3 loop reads CASSLGGLGYGYTF. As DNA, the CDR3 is TGTGCCAGCAGTCTAGGGGGGTTAGGCTATGGCTACACCTTC.

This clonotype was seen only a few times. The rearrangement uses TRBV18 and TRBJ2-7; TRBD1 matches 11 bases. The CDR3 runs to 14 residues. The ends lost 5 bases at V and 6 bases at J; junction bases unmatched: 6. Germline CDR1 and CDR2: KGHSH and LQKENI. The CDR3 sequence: CASSAGQGAVEQYF. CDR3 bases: TGTGCCAGCTCAGCCGGACAGGGGGCGGTCGAGCAGTACTTC.

CDR3 nucleotide sequence: TGTGCCAGCAGTTACTCGAGGAGTGTGGCGGGAAACACCATATATTTT. Encoded protein: CASSYSRSVAGNTIYF. V is TRBV6-5 and J is TRBJ1-3; unclear D gene. Trimming cost V 0 bases and J 4 bases, with 13 bases left between them. CDR3 size: 16 residues. CDR1 and CDR2 from the germline V gene are MNHEY and SVGAGI.

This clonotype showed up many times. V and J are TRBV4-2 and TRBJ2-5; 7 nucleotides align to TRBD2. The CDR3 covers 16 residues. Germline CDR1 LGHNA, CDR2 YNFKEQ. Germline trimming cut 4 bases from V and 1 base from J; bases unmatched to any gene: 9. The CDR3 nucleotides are TGTGCCAGCAGCCCCTCGGTGACGGGGGGCCAAGAGACCCAGTACTTC. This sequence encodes CASSPSVTGGQETQYF.

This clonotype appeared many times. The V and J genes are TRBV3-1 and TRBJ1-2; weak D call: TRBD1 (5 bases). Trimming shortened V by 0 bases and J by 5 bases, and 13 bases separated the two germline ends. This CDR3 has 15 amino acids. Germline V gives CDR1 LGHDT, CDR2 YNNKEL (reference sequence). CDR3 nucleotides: TGTGCCAGCAGCCAAGATTTGGGGGGGAGATATGGCTACACCTTC. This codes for CASSQDLGGRYGYTF.

In nucleotides, the CDR3 is TGTGCCAGCAGCCGGGACTCCACAGATACGCAGTATTTT. Amino acids: CASSRDSTDTQYF. The chain is built from TRBV7-9 and TRBJ2-3, with a weak D call TRBD2 (6 bases). Per the germline V gene, CDR1 is SEHNR and CDR2 is FQNEAQ (reference sequence). The CDR3 extends over 13 amino acids. Trimming stripped 5 bases from V and 2 bases from J, with 8 bases between.